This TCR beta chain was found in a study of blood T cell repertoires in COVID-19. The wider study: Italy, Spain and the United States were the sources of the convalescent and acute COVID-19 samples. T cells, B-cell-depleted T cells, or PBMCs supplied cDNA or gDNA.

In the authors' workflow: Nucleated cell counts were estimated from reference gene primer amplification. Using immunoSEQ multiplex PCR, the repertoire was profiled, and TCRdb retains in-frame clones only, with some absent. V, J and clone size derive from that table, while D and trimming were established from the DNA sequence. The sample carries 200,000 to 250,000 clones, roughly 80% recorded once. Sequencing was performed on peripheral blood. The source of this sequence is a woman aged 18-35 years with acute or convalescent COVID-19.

In DNA, the CDR3 is TGCGCCAGCAGCCATTCCCCGGGACACCTGAACACTGAAGCTTTCTTT. This encodes CASSHSPGHLNTEAFF. The chain has TRBV4-3 and TRBJ1-1, with D tentatively TRBD1 (6 bases). V lost 3 bases, J lost 0 bases, and 14 bases lay in between. Germline assignment: CDR1 LGHNA and CDR2 YSLEER. The CDR3 extends over 16 amino acids.